The 24 T cell receptor beta chains in this list originate from one sample, sequenced in a study of blood T cell repertoires in COVID-19. TCRdb's copy holds only in-frame clones and misses some; the assay was immunoSEQ multiplex PCR. The table includes under 95,000 clones, roughly 87% detected once. The material sequenced was peripheral blood. The receptors were sampled from a man in his 60s with acute or convalescent COVID-19.

This clone occurred a few times. The chain employs TRBV5-8 and TRBJ2-2, with D tentatively TRBD1 (6 bases). The V gene's germline CDR1 is SGHTS and CDR2 YDEGEE. The CDR3 contains 16 residues. With 7 bases removed from V and 3 bases from J, the gap between germline ends came to 19 bases. CDR3 sequence (DNA): TGTGCCAGCGGCCGAGGGTCCAGGGGTTACACCGGGGAGCTGTTTTTT. Encoded protein: CASGRGSRGYTGELFF.

This chain links TRBV7-8 with TRBJ1-4; D uncertain. This CDR3 comprises 14 residues. Germline V gene lookup returns CDR1 SGHVS and CDR2 FQNEAQ. The V end lost 4 bases, the J end lost 4 bases, and 10 bases lay between the germline ends. CDR3 in amino acids: CASSYQDFNEKLFF. The CDR3 coding sequence is TGTGCCAGCAGCTACCAGGACTTTAATGAAAAACTGTTTTTT.

This sequence joins TRBV11-2 and TRBJ1-3; no definite D call. V dropped 4 bases and J dropped 4 bases, with 14 bases sitting between them. Per germline, CDR1 SGHAT and CDR2 FQNNGV. The CDR3 is 15 residues long. The chain's CDR3 is CASSSLSISGNTIYF. The CDR3 DNA sequence: TGTGCCAGCAGCTCCCTATCCATTTCAGGAAACACCATATATTTT.

The rearrangement uses TRBV30 and TRBJ2-5; D is possibly TRBD1 (5 bases). The germline CDR1 and CDR2 sequences are GTSNPN and SVGIG (reference sequence). This CDR3 spans 13 amino acids. CDR3 in DNA: TGTGCTGCCGGACATACGCCACAAGAGACCCAGTACTTC. Amino acid sequence: CAAGHTPQETQYF.

A single count supports this clone. This rearrangement joins TRBV18 to TRBJ1-6, with a weak D call TRBD1 (5 bases). CDR3 size: 18 residues. V lost 0 bases and J 7 bases, leaving 19 bases between the germline ends. CDR1 KGHSH and CDR2 LQKENI come from the germline V gene. The CDR3 DNA reads as TGTGCCAGCTCACCACCTTCCAGGGCGGGGGGGTGGAATTCACCCCTCCACTTT. Translated: CASSPPSRAGGWNSPLHF.

The chain couples TRBV15 to TRBJ1-2; weak D call: TRBD1 (5 bases). The germline CDR1 and CDR2 sequences are LNHNV and YYDKDF (reference sequence). The germline V and J ends were trimmed by 0 bases and 1 base, with 6 bases remaining between them. The CDR3 totals 14 residues. CDR3: CATSREQVNYGYTF. The CDR3 DNA follows: TGTGCCACCAGCAGAGAACAGGTTAACTATGGCTACACCTTC. Looking up the rest from reference TRBV15 and TRBJ1-2 gives the full variable domain: DAMVIQNPRYQVTQFGKPVTLSCSQTLNHNVMYWYQQKSSQAPKLLFHYYDKDFNNEADTPDNFQSRRPNTSFCFLDIRSPGLGDTAMYLCATSREQVNYGYTFGSGTRLTVV.

The chain is built from TRBV9 and TRBJ2-1; D is unclear. V was shortened by 3 bases and J by 3 bases, with 10 bases between the two germline ends. The CDR3 covers 14 residues. Germline-derived CDR1 and CDR2 are SGDLS and YYNGEE. This CDR3 is CASSARVDYNEQFF. CDR3 DNA sequence: TGTGCCAGCAGCGCCCGGGTGGACTACAATGAGCAGTTCTTC.

The chain joins TRBV19 to TRBJ1-2; 7 bases line up with TRBD1. There are 14 residues in the CDR3. The J segment lost 1 base and the V segment lost 8 bases, leaving 7 bases of the junction unmatched. The germline gives CDR1 LNHDA, CDR2 SQIVND (reference sequence). CDR3 region: CASGKGAHNYGYTF. The DNA of the CDR3 is TGTGCCAGTGGAAAGGGGGCGCATAACTATGGCTACACCTTC.

This clone was seen more than once but under ten times. This chain connects TRBV27 to TRBJ1-5; no firm D call. Trimming took 4 bases from V and 6 from J, leaving 13 bases between them. This CDR3 comprises 14 residues. In germline, CDR1 is MNHEY, CDR2 SMNVEV (reference sequence). CDR3 amino acids: CASSSVGTGQPQHF. CDR3 sequence (DNA): TGTGCCAGCAGTTCCGTAGGCACGGGTCAGCCCCAGCATTTT.

This CDR3 is CASSKDSFSYNEQFF. In nucleotides, the CDR3 is TGTGCCAGCAGTAAAGACAGCTTCTCCTACAATGAGCAGTTCTTC. V is TRBV6-2 or TRBV6-3 and J is TRBJ2-1; possible D gene TRBD1, 5 bases. There are 15 residues in the CDR3. V lost 5 bases, J lost 0 bases, and 11 bases lay in between. From germline, CDR1 is MNHEY and CDR2 SVGEGT.

CDR3 in DNA: TGTGCCAGCTCACCCACTGGTGACATCCGACCCCAAAACGTTGCTTTCTTT. Translated, it gives CASSPTGDIRPQNVAFF. The rearrangement joins TRBV18 to TRBJ1-1, with D unclear. The CDR3 covers 17 residues. The germline CDR1 and CDR2 sequences are KGHSH and LQKENI. V dropped 3 bases and J dropped 11 bases, with 28 bases sitting between them.

The rearrangement uses TRBV11-2 and TRBJ1-2; TRBD1 matches 8 bases. The germline V gene has CDR1 SGHAT and CDR2 FQNNGV. CDR3 length: 14 residues. The V and J ends lost 3 bases and 2 bases, in that order; junction bases with no gene match: 2. The DNA of the CDR3 is TGTGCCAGCAGCTTTCGGACAGGGAACTATGGCTACACCTTC. Translation: CASSFRTGNYGYTF.

This sequence joins TRBV14 and TRBJ2-7; D is ambiguous. This CDR3 contains 13 residues. V gave up 0 bases and J gave up 11 bases, with 14 bases separating them. Looked up from germline, CDR1 is SGHDN and CDR2 is FVKESK. The CDR3 DNA sequence: TGTGCCAGCAGCCAAGATCAGGCCGCCGCGAAGTACTTC. It specifies CASSQDQAAAKYF.

This chain uses TRBV10-2 with TRBJ1-2; the D gene is possibly TRBD1 (6 bases). The CDR3 has 12 residues. V lost 3 bases and J 5 bases, leaving 7 bases between the germline ends. Germline assignment: CDR1 WSHSY and CDR2 SAAADI. The CDR3 is CASSETGYGYTF. CDR3 in DNA: TGCGCCAGCAGTGAAACAGGGTATGGCTACACCTTC.

V gene TRBV2 combines with J gene TRBJ1-2; tentative D call: TRBD1 (6 bases). CDR3 length: 14 amino acids. Trimming left V 3 bases short and J 4 bases short, with 12 bases between. The germline gives CDR1 SNHLY, CDR2 FYNNEI. CDR3 in DNA: TGTGCCAGCAGTGATACAGGGAGGGTCTATGGCTACACCTTC. Protein sequence: CASSDTGRVYGYTF.

The chain carries TRBV30 and TRBJ1-4; 11 positions agree with TRBD1. This CDR3 contains 13 residues. CDR1 and CDR2 from the germline V gene are GTSNPN and SVGIG (reference sequence). The CDR3: CAGTGGTNEKLFF. The CDR3, as DNA: TGTGCGGGGACAGGGGGAACTAATGAAAAACTGTTTTTT.

A single count supports this clone. The chain couples TRBV7-6 to TRBJ2-2; D is ambiguous. Trimming took 1 base from V and 4 from J, leaving 10 bases between them. This CDR3 comprises 15 residues. The germline CDR1 and CDR2 sequences are SGHVS and FNYEAQ. The CDR3 coding sequence is TGTGCCAGCAGCTTAGGAGGTGGTGGCACCGGGGAGCTGTTTTTT. Translation: CASSLGGGGTGELFF.

The chain combines TRBV6-2 or TRBV6-3 with TRBJ2-7, with 7 bases lining up with TRBD2. CDR3 size: 14 residues. V was clipped by 6 bases and J by 0 bases; unmatched bases: 5. CDR1 is MNHEY, CDR2 SVGEGT, per germline. The CDR3 reads CASSSSGTSYEQYF. CDR3 in DNA: TGTGCCAGCAGCTCAAGCGGGACCTCCTACGAGCAGTACTTC.

This chain joins TRBV6-9 and TRBJ1-1; the D is unclear. The CDR3 has 11 residues. V was pared by 8 bases and J by 10 bases, with 14 bases between. Germline assignment: CDR1 MNHGY and CDR2 SVAAGI. CDR3 amino acids: CASRNPLGAFF. The CDR3 bases are TGTGCCAGCCGGAACCCCCTAGGAGCTTTCTTT.

The V and J genes are TRBV4-2 and TRBJ1-2, with 9 bases identical to TRBD1. The CDR3 covers 16 residues. CDR1 and CDR2 from the germline V gene are LGHNA and YNFKEQ. V lost 0 bases, J lost 8 bases, and 10 bases stayed unmatched. The CDR3 DNA reads TGTGCCAGCAGCCAAGATGGCGGGACAGGGCGGGAAGGCTACACCTTC. Translation gives CASSQDGGTGREGYTF.

The J gene is TRBJ1-6, the V gene TRBV23-1; D not certain. TRBV23-1 is placed among ORFs of uncertain function. Between the trimmed V and J ends, which lost 5 bases and 10 bases, there was a span of 21 bases. The CDR3 runs 16 residues. Here the CDR3 DNA reads TGCGCCAGCAGTTACCTGGACGGTCCCCGAGGGTCACCCCTCCACTTT. Amino acids: CASSYLDGPRGSPLHF.

This clone has a handful of counts. The J gene is TRBJ1-2, the V gene TRBV9; D is ambiguous. The length of the CDR3 is 14 residues. Trimming pared 0 bases from V and 4 bases from J, leaving 10 bases between. CDR1 SGDLS and CDR2 YYNGEE come from the germline V gene. This CDR3 reads CASSVDTLPYGYTF. As DNA, the CDR3 is TGTGCCAGCAGCGTAGATACCCTACCCTATGGCTACACCTTC. The variable domain in full, completed from reference TRBV9 and TRBJ1-2, reads DSGVTQTPKHLITATGQRVTLRCSPRSGDLSVYWYQQSLDQGLQFLIQYYNGEERAKGNILERFSAQQFPDLHSELNLSSLELGDSALYFCASSVDTLPYGYTFGSGTRLTVV.

The V and J genes are TRBV29-1 and TRBJ1-4, with D tentatively TRBD1 (5 bases). Trimming took 4 bases from V and 5 from J, leaving 11 bases between them. From germline, CDR1 is SQVTM and CDR2 ANQGSEA. The CDR3 extends over 13 amino acids. CDR3 DNA: TGCAGCGTTGGGACAAGGGCCAATGAAAAACTGTTTTTT. As protein: CSVGTRANEKLFF.

This clone occurred a few times. V is TRBV7-2 and J is TRBJ2-3; 9 nucleotides match TRBD2. The CDR3 consists of 15 residues. CDR1 is SGHTA, CDR2 FQGNSA, per germline. J lost 6 bases, V lost 0 bases, and 4 bases had no gene match. The CDR3: CASSLASGGWDTQYF. In DNA form, the CDR3 reads TGTGCCAGCAGCTTAGCTAGCGGGGGATGGGATACGCAGTATTTT.